This TCR beta chain was recovered during a study of blood T cell repertoires in COVID-19. Profiling relied on immunoSEQ multiplex PCR, and the TCRdb table lists in-frame clones only, not all of them. Of some 51,000 clones in the sample, about 88% were seen once. Germline V gives CDR1 MDHEN, CDR2 SYDVKM. This CDR3 has 14 amino acids. V was clipped by 1 base and J by 1 base, with 8 bases between them. This sequence joins TRBV28 and TRBJ2-7; the D is unclear. The sample was peripheral blood. This TCR derives from a man in his sixties with acute or convalescent COVID-19. The CDR3 sequence: CASSLFARSYEQYF. The CDR3 DNA reads as TGTGCCAGCAGTTTATTCGCCAGATCCTACGAGCAGTACTTC. The whole variable domain, remainder taken from reference TRBV28 and TRBJ2-7, is DVKVTQSSRYLVKRTGEKVFLECVQDMDHENMFWYRQDPGLGLRLIYFSYDVKMKEKGDIPEGYSVSREKKERFSLILESASTNQTSMYLCASSLFARSYEQYFGPGTRLTVT.